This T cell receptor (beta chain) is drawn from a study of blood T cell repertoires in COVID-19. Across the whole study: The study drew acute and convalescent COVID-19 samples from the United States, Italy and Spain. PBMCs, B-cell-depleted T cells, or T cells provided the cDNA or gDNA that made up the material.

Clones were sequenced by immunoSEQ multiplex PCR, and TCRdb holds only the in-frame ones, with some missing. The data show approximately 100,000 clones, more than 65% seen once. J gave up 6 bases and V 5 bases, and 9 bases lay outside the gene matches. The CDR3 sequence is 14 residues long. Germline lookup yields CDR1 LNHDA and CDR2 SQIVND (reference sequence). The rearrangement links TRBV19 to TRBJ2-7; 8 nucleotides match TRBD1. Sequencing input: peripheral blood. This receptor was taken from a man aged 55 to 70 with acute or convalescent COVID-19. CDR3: CASSRMTGAVEQYF. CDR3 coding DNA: TGTGCCAGTAGTCGAATGACAGGGGCGGTCGAGCAGTACTTC.